The subject of this entry is one TCR beta chain. Sequenced by immunoSEQ multiplex PCR; TCRdb stores in-frame clones only, minus some. The sample holds tens of thousands of clones, 70% to 85% seen once. The CDR3 loop spans 15 amino acids. The germline V gene encodes CDR1 SEHNR and CDR2 FQNEAQ (reference sequence). With 1 base clipped from V and 6 bases from J, the junction kept 6 bases outside the gene matches. This entry belongs to a study of blood T cell repertoires in COVID-19. This chain joins TRBV7-9 and TRBJ2-1, with 7 positions matching TRBD1. The sequenced material came from peripheral blood. This TCR was recovered from a man between 70 and 80 years old with acute or convalescent COVID-19. The CDR3: CASSLGQGVRNEQFF. In nucleotides, the CDR3 is TGTGCCAGCAGCTTAGGGCAGGGGGTCCGCAATGAGCAGTTCTTC.